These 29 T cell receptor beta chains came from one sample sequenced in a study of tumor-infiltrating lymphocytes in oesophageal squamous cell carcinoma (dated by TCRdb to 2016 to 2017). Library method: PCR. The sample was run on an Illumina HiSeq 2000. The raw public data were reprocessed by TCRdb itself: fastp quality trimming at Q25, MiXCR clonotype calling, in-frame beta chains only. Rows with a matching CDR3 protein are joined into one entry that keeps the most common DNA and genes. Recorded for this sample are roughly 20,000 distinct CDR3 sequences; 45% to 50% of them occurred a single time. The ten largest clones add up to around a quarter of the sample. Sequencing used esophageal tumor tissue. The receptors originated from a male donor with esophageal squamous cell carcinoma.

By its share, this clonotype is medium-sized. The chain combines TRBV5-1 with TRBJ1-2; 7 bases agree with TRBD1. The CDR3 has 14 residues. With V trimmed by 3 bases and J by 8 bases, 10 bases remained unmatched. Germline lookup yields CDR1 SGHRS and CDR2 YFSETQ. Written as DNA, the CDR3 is TGCGCCAGCAGCTCGCGTAGTATGACAGGGGGCTACACCTTC. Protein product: CASSSRSMTGGYTF.

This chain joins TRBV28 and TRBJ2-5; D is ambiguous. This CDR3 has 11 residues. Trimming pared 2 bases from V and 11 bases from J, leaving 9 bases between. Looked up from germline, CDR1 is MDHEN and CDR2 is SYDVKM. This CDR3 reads CASSLGHEQYF. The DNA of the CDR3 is TGTGCCAGCAGTTTAGGGCATGAGCAGTACTTC.

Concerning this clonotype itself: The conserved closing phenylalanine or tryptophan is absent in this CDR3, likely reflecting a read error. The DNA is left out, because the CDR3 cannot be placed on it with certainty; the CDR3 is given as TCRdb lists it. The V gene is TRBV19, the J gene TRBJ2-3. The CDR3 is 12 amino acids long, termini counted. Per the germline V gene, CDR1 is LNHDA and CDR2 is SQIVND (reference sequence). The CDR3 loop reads CASSIAFAEQFY.

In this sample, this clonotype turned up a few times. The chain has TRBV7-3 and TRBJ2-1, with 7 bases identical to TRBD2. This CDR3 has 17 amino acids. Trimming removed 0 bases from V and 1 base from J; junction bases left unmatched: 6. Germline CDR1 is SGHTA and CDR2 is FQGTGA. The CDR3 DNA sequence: TGTGCCAGCAGCTTAACGGCTAGCGGCCTTTCCTACAATGAGCAGTTCTTC. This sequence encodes CASSLTASGLSYNEQFF.

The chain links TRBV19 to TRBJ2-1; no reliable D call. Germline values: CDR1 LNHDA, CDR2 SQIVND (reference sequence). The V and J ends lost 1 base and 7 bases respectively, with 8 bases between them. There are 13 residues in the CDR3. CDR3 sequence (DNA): TGTGCCAGTAGTATAGCGGGTTTGAATGAGCAGTTCTTC. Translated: CASSIAGLNEQFF.

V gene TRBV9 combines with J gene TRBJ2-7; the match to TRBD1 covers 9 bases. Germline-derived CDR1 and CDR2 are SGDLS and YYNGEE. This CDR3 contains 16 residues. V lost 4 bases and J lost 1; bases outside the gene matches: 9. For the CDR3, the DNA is TGTGCCAGCAGCCCAGATTCCGGGACAGGGTCCTACGAGCAGTACTTC. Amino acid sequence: CASSPDSGTGSYEQYF.

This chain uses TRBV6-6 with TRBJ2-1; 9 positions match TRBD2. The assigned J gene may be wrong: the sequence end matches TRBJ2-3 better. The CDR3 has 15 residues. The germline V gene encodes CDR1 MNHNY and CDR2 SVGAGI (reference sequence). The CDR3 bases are TGTGCCAGCAGGGCGCTAGGCGGGGGGGCGGATACGCAGTATTTT. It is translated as CASRALGGGADTQYF.

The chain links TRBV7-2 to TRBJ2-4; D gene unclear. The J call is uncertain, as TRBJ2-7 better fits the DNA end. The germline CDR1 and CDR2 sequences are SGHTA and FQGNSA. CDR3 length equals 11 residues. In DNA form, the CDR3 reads TGTGCCAGCAGCACCGCCTACGAGCAGTACTTC. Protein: CASSTAYEQYF.

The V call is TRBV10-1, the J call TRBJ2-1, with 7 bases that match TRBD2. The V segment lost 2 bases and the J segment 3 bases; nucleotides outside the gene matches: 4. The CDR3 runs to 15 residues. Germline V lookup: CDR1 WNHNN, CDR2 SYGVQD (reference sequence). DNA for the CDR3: TGCGCCAGCAGTGAGCTGGCTAGCGGCTACAATGAGCAGTTCTTC. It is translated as CASSELASGYNEQFF.

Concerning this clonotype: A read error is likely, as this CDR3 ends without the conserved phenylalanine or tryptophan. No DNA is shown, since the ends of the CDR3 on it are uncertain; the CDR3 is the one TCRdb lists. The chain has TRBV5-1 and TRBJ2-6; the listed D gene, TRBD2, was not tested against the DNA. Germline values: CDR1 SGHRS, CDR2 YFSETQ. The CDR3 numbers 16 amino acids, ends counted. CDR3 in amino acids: CASSAGTSHPTQYFGA.

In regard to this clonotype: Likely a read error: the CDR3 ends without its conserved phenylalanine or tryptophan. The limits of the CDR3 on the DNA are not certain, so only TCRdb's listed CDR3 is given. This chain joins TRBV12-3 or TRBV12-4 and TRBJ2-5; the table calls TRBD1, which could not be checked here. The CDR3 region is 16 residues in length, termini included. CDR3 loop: CASSFGDIRETQYFGN.

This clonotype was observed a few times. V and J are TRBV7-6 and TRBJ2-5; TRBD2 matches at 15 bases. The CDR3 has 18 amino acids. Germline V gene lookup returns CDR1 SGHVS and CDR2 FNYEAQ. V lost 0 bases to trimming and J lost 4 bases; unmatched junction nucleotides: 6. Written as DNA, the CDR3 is TGTGCCAGCAGCTTAGCGATCCCGGGACTAGCGGGGGGAGAGACCCAGTACTTC. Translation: CASSLAIPGLAGGETQYF.

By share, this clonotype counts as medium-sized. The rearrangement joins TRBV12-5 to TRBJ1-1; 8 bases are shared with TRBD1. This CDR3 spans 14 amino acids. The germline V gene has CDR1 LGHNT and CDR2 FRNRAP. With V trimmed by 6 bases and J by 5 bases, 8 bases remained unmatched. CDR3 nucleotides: TGTGCTAGTGGAGACAGGGGACGGAGGACTGAAGCTTTCTTT. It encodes CASGDRGRRTEAFF.

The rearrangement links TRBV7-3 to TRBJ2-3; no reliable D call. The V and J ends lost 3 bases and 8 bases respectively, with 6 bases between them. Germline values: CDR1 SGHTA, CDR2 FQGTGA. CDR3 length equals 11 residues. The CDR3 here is CASSLGGTQYF. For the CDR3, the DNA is TGTGCCAGCAGCTTGGGCGGTACGCAGTATTTT. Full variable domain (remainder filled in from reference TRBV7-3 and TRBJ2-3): GAGVSQTPSNKVTEKGKYVELRCDPISGHTALYWYRQSLGQGPEFLIYFQGTGAADDSGLPNDRFFAVRPEGSVSTLKIQRTERGDSAVYLCASSLGGTQYFGPGTRLTVL.

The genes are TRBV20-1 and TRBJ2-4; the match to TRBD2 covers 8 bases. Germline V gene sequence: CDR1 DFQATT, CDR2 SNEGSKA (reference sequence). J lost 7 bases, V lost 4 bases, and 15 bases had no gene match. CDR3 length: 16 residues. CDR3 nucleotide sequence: TGCAGTGCTACGCCCCGGCCGAGCGGGAGTTCTAACATTCAGTACTTC. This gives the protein CSATPRPSGSSNIQYF.

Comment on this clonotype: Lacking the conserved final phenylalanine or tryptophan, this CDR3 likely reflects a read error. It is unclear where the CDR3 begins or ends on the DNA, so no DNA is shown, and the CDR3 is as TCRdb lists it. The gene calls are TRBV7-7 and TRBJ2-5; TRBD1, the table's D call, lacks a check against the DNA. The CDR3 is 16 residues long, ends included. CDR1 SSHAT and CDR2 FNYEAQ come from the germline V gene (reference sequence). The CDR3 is CASSIEQGHYGYTFGN.

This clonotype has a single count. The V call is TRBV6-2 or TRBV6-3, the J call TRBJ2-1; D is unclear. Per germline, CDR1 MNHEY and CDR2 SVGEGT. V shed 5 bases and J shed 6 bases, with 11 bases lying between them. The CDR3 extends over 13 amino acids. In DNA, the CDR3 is TGTGCCAGCAGTGGGTCTCGGACCAATGAGCAGTTCTTC. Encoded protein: CASSGSRTNEQFF.

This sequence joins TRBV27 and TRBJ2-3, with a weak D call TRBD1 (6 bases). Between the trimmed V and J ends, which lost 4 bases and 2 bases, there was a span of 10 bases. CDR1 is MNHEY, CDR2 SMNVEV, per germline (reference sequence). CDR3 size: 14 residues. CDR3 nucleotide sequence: TGTGCCAGCAGTTGGCAGGGGTTCACAGATACGCAGTATTTT. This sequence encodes CASSWQGFTDTQYF.

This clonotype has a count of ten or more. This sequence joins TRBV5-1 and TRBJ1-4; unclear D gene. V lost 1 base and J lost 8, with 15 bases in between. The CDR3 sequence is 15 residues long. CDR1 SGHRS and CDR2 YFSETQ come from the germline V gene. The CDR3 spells CASSLRSGGGEKLFF. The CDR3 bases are TGCGCCAGCAGCTTGAGATCGGGAGGCGGAGAAAAACTGTTTTTT. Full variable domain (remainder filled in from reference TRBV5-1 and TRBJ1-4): KAGVTQTPRYLIKTRGQQVTLSCSPISGHRSVSWYQQTPGQGLQFLFEYFSETQRNKGNFPGRFSGRQFSNSRSEMNVSTLELGDSALYLCASSLRSGGGEKLFFGSGTQLSVL.

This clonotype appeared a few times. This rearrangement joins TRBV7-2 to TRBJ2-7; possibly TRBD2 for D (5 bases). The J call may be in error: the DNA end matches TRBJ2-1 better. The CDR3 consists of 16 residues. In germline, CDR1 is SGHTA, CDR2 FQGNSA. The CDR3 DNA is TGTGCCAGCAGCTTACTAGGGCACGGCGGGTACAATGAGCAGTTCTTC. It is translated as CASSLLGHGGYNEQFF.

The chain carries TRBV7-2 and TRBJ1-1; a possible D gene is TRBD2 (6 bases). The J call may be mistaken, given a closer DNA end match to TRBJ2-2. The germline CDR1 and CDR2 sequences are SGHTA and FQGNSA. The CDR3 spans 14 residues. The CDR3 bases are TGTGCCAGCAGCCATGGGGGGAGCGGCGGGGAGCTGTTTTTT. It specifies CASSHGGSGGELFF.

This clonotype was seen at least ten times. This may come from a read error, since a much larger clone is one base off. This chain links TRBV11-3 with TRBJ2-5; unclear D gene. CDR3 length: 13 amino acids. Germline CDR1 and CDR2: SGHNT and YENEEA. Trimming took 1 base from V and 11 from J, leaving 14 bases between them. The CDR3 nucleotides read TGTGCCAGCAGCTTAGGCCGCAGAGATGAGCAGTACTTC. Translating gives CASSLGRRDEQYF.

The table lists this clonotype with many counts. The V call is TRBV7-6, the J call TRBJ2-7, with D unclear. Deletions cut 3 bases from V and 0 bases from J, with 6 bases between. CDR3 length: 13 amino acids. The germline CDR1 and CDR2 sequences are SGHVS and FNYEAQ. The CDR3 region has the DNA TGTGCCAGCAGCTTTCAGTACTCCTACGAGCAGTACTTC. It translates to CASSFQYSYEQYF.

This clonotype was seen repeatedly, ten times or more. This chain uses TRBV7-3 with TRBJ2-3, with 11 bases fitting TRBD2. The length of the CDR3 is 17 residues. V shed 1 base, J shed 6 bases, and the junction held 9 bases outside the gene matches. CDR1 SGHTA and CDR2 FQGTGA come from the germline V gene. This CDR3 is CASSLMGTSGGPDTQYF. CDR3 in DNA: TGTGCCAGCAGCTTAATGGGGACTAGCGGAGGCCCCGATACGCAGTATTTT.

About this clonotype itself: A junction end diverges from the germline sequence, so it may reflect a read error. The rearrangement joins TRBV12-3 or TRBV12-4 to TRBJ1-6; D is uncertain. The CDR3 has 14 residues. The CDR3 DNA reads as TGTGCCAGCAGCTGGACTAGTGGGAACAATGAGCAGTACTTT. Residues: CASSWTSGNNEQYF.

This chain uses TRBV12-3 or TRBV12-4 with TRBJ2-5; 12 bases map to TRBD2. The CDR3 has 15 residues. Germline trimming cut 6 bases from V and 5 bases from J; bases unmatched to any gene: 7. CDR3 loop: CASSAGLAGWETQYF. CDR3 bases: TGTGCCAGCAGCGCTGGACTAGCGGGATGGGAGACCCAGTACTTC.

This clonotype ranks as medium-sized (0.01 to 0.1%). Written as DNA, the CDR3 is TGTGCCAGCAGCCCCGAAGACGGTGCGGGCGAAAAACTGTTTTTT. It translates to CASSPEDGAGEKLFF. V is TRBV7-8 and J is TRBJ1-4; D gene uncertain. The V end lost 5 bases, the J end lost 8 bases, and 18 bases lay between the germline ends. This CDR3 contains 15 residues. Germline values: CDR1 SGHVS, CDR2 FQNEAQ.

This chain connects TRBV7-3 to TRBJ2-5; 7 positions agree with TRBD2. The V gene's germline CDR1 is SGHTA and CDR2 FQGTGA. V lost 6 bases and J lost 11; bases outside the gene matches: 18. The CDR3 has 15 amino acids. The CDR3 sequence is CASRVSSGGAHEQYF. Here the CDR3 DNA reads TGTGCCAGCAGGGTATCTAGCGGAGGCGCCCATGAGCAGTACTTC. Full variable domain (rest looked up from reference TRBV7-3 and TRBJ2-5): GAGVSQTPSNKVTEKGKYVELRCDPISGHTALYWYRQSLGQGPEFLIYFQGTGAADDSGLPNDRFFAVRPEGSVSTLKIQRTERGDSAVYLCASRVSSGGAHEQYFGPGTRLLVL.

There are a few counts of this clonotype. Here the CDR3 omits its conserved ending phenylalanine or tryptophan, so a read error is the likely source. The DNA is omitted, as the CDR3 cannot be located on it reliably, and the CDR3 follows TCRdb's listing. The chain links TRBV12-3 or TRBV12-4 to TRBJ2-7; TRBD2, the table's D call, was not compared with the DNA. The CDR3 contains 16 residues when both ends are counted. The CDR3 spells CASSFPGTTYGYTFGS.